The 15 T cell receptor beta chains presented below share a single source sample, sequenced in a study of blood T cell repertoires in COVID-19. Assay: immunoSEQ multiplex PCR; the TCRdb copy retains only in-frame clones and omits some. The table records over 200,000 clones, 84% of them present only once. The sequenced sample consisted of peripheral blood. These TCRs come from a woman between 50 and 59 years old with active or convalescent COVID-19.

The V call is TRBV6-1, the J call TRBJ2-3, with D possibly matching TRBD1 (6 bases). V lost 3 bases to trimming and J lost 0 bases, with 10 bases between them. Germline V gene sequence: CDR1 MNHNS, CDR2 SASEGT. The CDR3 runs to 15 residues. CDR3 sequence (DNA): TGTGCCAGCAGTGATAGAGGGGGAAGCACAGATACGCAGTATTTT. It codes for CASSDRGGSTDTQYF.

This clone was picked up many times. The DNA of the CDR3 is TGTGCCAGCAGTTGGGGGACAGGGCAAGGTCAGCCCCAGCATTTT. Translation gives CASSWGTGQGQPQHF. V and J are TRBV6-5 and TRBJ1-5; 9 positions agree with TRBD1. J was trimmed by 6 bases and V by 4 bases; bases with no gene match: 7. This CDR3 region has 15 residues. CDR1 is MNHEY and CDR2 is SVGAGI in the germline V gene.

This chain joins TRBV7-8 and TRBJ1-3; unclear D gene. CDR1 is SGHVS, CDR2 FQNEAQ, per germline. The length of the CDR3 is 16 residues. With 1 base removed from V and 0 bases from J, the gap between germline ends came to 10 bases. The chain's CDR3 is CASSLGHGSSGNTIYF. The CDR3 nucleotides read TGTGCCAGCAGCTTAGGGCATGGCAGCTCTGGAAACACCATATATTTT.

This clone was picked up a small number of times. The chain links TRBV6-1 to TRBJ2-2, with 8 bases identical to TRBD2. Germline assignment: CDR1 MNHNS and CDR2 SASEGT. There are 15 residues in the CDR3. V shed 1 base, J shed 5 bases, and the junction held 3 bases outside the gene matches. CDR3 region: CASSEGLARTGELFF. CDR3 DNA: TGTGCCAGCAGTGAAGGACTAGCGAGGACCGGGGAGCTGTTTTTT.

This clone was recorded a few times. V usage is TRBV3-1 (or the pseudogene TRBV3-2) and J usage is TRBJ1-5, with 8 positions matching TRBD1. Looked up from germline, CDR1 is LGHDT and CDR2 is YNNKEL (reference sequence). This CDR3 is built from 15 residues. V gave up 4 bases and J gave up 6 bases; unmatched junction bases: 8. The CDR3 DNA is TGTGCCAGCAGCCCTAGGACAGGGTCGGGTCAGCCCCAGCATTTT. Translation: CASSPRTGSGQPQHF.

The chain links TRBV6-5 to TRBJ1-2, with no clear D. Deletions cut 6 bases from V and 4 bases from J, with 12 bases between. The CDR3 runs to 13 residues. In germline, CDR1 is MNHEY, CDR2 SVGAGI. CDR3 in amino acids: CASRQKAAYGYTF. Written as DNA, the CDR3 is TGTGCCAGCAGGCAGAAGGCGGCCTATGGCTACACCTTC.

The rearrangement joins TRBV29-1 to TRBJ1-2; a weak D match, TRBD1 (5 bases). V lost 2 bases and J lost 7, with 11 bases in between. CDR1 and CDR2 from the germline V gene are SQVTM and ANQGSEA. The CDR3 is 12 residues long. The CDR3 sequence is CSVEPRAAGYTF. The CDR3 DNA sequence: TGCAGCGTTGAACCCAGGGCCGCTGGCTACACCTTC.

The rearrangement links TRBV5-1 to TRBJ1-3, with D tentatively TRBD1 (6 bases). V gave up 4 bases and J gave up 0 bases, with 14 bases separating them. This CDR3 has 16 residues. CDR1 and CDR2 (germline): SGHRS, YFSETQ. Here the CDR3 reads CASSPRSTGSGNTIYF. CDR3 DNA sequence: TGCGCCAGCAGCCCGCGTTCGACAGGCTCTGGAAACACCATATATTTT.

J is TRBJ1-2 and V is TRBV30, with D hard to call. Germline loops: CDR1 GTSNPN, CDR2 SVGIG (reference sequence). The CDR3 has 11 residues. The V gene lost 2 bases and the J gene lost 5 bases, with 6 bases spanning the gap. CDR3 in amino acids: CAWSHIYGYTF. CDR3 nucleotides: TGTGCCTGGAGTCACATATATGGCTACACCTTC.

This sequence joins TRBV7-3 and TRBJ2-3; a weak D match, TRBD1 (5 bases). The V and J ends lost 2 bases and 6 bases respectively, with 6 bases between them. CDR1 is SGHTA, CDR2 FQGTGA, per germline. This CDR3 has 12 residues. DNA of the CDR3: TGTGCCAGCAGCTTACAGGGCGATACGCAGTATTTT. Encoded protein: CASSLQGDTQYF.

The rearrangement uses TRBV5-4 and TRBJ2-3, with 8 bases that match TRBD2. Germline V lookup: CDR1 SGHNT, CDR2 YYREEE (reference sequence). Trimming removed 4 bases from V and 2 bases from J; junction bases left unmatched: 12. The CDR3 runs 17 residues. The CDR3 loop is CASSEKRESMFTDTQYF. In DNA, the CDR3 is TGTGCCAGCAGCGAAAAGCGGGAGAGTATGTTCACAGATACGCAGTATTTT. The variable domain in full, with the rest retrieved from reference TRBV5-4 and TRBJ2-3, is ETGVTQSPTHLIKTRGQQVTLRCSSQSGHNTVSWYQQALGQGPQFIFQYYREEENGRGNFPPRFSGLQFPNYSSELNVNALELDDSALYLCASSEKRESMFTDTQYFGPGTRLTVL.

J is TRBJ2-3 and V is TRBV7-2, with D maybe TRBD1 (6 bases). The CDR3 has 14 amino acids. V dropped 4 bases and J dropped 2 bases, with 10 bases sitting between them. Germline V gene lookup returns CDR1 SGHTA and CDR2 FQGNSA. CDR3 coding DNA: TGTGCCAGCAGCTCCACAGGGATCACAGATACGCAGTATTTT. The encoded protein is CASSSTGITDTQYF.

This clone was counted between two and nine times. The rearrangement links TRBV28 to TRBJ1-1; D is ambiguous. Germline V lookup: CDR1 MDHEN, CDR2 SYDVKM. The CDR3 length is 15 residues. Trimming took 5 bases from V and 7 from J, leaving 20 bases between them. In DNA form, the CDR3 reads TGTGCCAGCAGTGCCAGTACCCCGGGATCAGGTGAAGCTTTCTTT. Translation: CASSASTPGSGEAFF.

The rearrangement links TRBV28 to TRBJ1-1; 9 nucleotides match TRBD1. Germline V gene lookup returns CDR1 MDHEN and CDR2 SYDVKM. CDR3 size: 15 residues. J lost 6 bases, V lost 4 bases, and 9 bases had no gene match. Here the CDR3 DNA reads TGTGCCAGCAGTTCTCCCAGGACAGGGGACCCTGAAGCTTTCTTT. It codes for CASSSPRTGDPEAFF.

V gene TRBV12-5 combines with J gene TRBJ2-3; no definite D call. Looked up from germline, CDR1 is LGHNT and CDR2 is FRNRAP. The CDR3 covers 13 residues. Trimming stripped 0 bases from V and 4 bases from J, with 5 bases between. DNA of the CDR3: TGTGCTAGTGGTTTGGTAATATCAGATACGCAGTATTTT. Amino acids: CASGLVISDTQYF. Full variable domain (missing parts from reference TRBV12-5 and TRBJ2-3): DARVTQTPRHKVTEMGQEVTMRCQPILGHNTVFWYRQTMMQGLELLAYFRNRAPLDDSGMPKDRFSAEMPDATLATLKIQPSEPRDSAVYFCASGLVISDTQYFGPGTRLTVL.